Below, one TCR beta chain is given with its context. What it binds is unknown. CDR1 is LNHDA and CDR2 is SQIVND in the germline V gene (reference sequence). The CDR3 spans 12 residues. Trimming took off 9 bases at V and 6 bases at J, with 14 bases between the two ends. The sample comes from a study of cytomegalovirus exposure and HLA in healthy donors. Study results and caveats: Over 15,000 TCR beta sequences were associated with HLA alleles at 0.05 false discovery rate in a later analysis.

The primer mix had 60 Vbeta and 13 Jbeta primers. TCRdb's copy holds only in-frame clones and misses some; the assay was immunoSEQ multiplex PCR. The repertoire holds some 99,000 clones, with about four fifths as singletons. The sequenced sample consisted of PBMCs. The chain employs TRBV19 and TRBJ1-2; weak D call: TRBD1 (6 bases). The receptor comes from a woman aged 25-40 years in good health and CMV-seronegative. CDR3 sequence reads: CASESGGHGYTF. CDR3 coding DNA: TGTGCCAGCGAATCGGGGGGCCATGGCTACACCTTC.